The source of this TCR beta chain is a study of CXCR3-negative and CXCR3-positive naive CD8 T cells. Findings and limits, study-wide: TRBV-TRBJ usage was alike in naive CXCR3-negative and CXCR3-positive cells but differed in memory cells. Naive subsets were similarly diverse, while memory CD8+ repertoires were much less diverse.

About this clonotype: Antigen specificity is unknown.

Per germline, CDR1 SGHRS and CDR2 YFSETQ. This CDR3 comprises 16 residues. The libraries of TRB cDNA were constructed through 5' RACE using UMI labels. TCRdb reanalyzed the 5' RACE reads and collapses them to one entry per CDR3 protein, without DNA. The data show about 41,000 distinct CDR3 sequences, and the top ten clones hold around 15%. The sequence came from a human donor in good health. Some clones in this sample may be carry-over from other donors' samples. The source material was memory CD8+ T cells from blood. The J gene is TRBJ2-7, the V gene TRBV5-1; TCRdb returns TRBD2, unconfirmable since there is no DNA. The CDR3 region is CASRWGTSGDTYEQYF.